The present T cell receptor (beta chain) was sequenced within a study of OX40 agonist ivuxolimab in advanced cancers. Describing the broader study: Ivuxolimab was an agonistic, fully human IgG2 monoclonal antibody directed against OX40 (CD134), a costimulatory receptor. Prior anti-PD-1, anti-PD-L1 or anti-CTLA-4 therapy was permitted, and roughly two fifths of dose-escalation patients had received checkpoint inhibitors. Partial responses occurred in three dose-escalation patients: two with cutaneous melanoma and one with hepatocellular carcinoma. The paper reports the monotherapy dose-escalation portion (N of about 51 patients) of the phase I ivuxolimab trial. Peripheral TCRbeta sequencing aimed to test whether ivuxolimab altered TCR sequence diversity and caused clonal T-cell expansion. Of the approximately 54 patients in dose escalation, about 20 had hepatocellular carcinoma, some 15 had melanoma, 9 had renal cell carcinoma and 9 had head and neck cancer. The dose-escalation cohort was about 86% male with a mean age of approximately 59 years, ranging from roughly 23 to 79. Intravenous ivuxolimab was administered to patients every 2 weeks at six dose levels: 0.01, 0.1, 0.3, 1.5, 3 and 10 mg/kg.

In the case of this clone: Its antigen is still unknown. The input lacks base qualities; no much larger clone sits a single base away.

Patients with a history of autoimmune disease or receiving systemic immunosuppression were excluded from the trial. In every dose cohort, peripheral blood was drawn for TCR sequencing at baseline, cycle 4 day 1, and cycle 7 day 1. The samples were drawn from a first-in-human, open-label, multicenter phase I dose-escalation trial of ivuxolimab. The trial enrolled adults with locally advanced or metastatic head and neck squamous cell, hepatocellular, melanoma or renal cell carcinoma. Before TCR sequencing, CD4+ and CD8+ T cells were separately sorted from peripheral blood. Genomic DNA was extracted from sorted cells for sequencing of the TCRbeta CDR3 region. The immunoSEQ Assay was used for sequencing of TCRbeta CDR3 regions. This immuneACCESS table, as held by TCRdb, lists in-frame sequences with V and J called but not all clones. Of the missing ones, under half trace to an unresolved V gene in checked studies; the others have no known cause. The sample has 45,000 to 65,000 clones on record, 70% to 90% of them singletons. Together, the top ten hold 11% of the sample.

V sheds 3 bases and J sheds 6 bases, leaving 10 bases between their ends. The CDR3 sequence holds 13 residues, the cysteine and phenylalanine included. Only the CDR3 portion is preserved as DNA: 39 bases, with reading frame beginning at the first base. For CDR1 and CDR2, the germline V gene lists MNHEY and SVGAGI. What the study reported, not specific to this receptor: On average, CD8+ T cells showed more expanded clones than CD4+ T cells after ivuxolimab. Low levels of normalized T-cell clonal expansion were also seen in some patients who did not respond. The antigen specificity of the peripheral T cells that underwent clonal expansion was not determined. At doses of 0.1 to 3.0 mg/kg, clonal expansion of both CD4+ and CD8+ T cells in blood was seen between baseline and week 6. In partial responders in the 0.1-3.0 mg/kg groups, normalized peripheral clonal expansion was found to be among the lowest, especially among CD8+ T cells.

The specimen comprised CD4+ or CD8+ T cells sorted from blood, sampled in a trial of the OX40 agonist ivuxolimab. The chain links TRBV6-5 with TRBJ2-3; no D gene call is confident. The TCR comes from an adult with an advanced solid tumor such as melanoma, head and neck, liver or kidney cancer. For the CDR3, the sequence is CASSYGVGDTQYF. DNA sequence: TGTGCCAGCAGTTATGGGGTTGGGGATACGCAGTATTTT.